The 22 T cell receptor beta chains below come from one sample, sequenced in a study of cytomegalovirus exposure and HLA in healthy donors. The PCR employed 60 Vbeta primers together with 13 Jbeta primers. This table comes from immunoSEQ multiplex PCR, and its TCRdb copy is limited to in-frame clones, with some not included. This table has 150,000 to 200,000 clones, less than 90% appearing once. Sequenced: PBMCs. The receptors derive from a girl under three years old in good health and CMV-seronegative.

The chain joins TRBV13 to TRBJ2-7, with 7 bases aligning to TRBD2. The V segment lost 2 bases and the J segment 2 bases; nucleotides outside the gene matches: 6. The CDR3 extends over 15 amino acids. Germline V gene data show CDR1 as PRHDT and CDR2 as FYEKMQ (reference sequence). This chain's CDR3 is CASSLRDGGTYEQYF. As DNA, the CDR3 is TGTGCCAGCAGCTTAAGAGACGGGGGGACCTACGAGCAGTACTTC.

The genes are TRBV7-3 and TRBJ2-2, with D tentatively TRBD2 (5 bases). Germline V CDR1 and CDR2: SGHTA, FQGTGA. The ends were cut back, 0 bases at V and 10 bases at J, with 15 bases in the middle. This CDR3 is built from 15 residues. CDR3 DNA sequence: TGTGCCAGCAGCTTAACTCGGCTAGCCGCAGAGGAGCTGTTTTTT. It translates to CASSLTRLAAEELFF.

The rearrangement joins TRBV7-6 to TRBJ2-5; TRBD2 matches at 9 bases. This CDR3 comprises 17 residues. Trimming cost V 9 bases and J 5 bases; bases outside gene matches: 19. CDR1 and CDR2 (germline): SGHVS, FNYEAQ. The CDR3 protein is CARVKKVLAGDPETQYF. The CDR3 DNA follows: TGTGCCAGGGTGAAGAAGGTATTAGCGGGAGATCCGGAGACCCAGTACTTC.

The CDR3 reads CASSIGTEYQETQYF. As DNA, the CDR3 is TGTGCCAGCAGCATAGGGACAGAGTACCAAGAGACCCAGTACTTC. V gene TRBV5-4 combines with J gene TRBJ2-5, with 7 positions matching TRBD1. Per germline, CDR1 SGHNT and CDR2 YYREEE (reference sequence). This CDR3 has 15 amino acids. After removal of 4 bases from V and 0 bases from J, the junction contained 6 bases not matched to a gene.

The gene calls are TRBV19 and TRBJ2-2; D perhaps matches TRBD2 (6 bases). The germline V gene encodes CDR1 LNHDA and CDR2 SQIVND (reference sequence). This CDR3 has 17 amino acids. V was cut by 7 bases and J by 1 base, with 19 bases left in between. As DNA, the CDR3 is TGTGCCAGTATTGACCTGTTGGGTAGCGGGAACACCGGGGAGCTGTTTTTT. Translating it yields CASIDLLGSGNTGELFF.

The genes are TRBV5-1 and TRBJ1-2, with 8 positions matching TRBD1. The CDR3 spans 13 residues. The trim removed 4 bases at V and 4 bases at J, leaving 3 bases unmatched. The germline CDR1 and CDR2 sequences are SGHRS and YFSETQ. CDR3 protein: CASSTGQGYGYTF. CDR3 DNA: TGCGCCAGCAGCACCGGACAGGGCTATGGCTACACCTTC. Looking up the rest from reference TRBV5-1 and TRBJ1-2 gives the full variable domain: KAGVTQTPRYLIKTRGQQVTLSCSPISGHRSVSWYQQTPGQGLQFLFEYFSETQRNKGNFPGRFSGRQFSNSRSEMNVSTLELGDSALYLCASSTGQGYGYTFGSGTRLTVV.

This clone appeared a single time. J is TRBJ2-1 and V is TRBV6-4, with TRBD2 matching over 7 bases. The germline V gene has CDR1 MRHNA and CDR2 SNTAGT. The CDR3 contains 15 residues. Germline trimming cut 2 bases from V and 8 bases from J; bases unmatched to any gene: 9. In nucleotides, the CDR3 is TGTGCCAGCAGTGACCTAGGACTAGGTCGGGATGAGCAGTTCTTC. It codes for CASSDLGLGRDEQFF.

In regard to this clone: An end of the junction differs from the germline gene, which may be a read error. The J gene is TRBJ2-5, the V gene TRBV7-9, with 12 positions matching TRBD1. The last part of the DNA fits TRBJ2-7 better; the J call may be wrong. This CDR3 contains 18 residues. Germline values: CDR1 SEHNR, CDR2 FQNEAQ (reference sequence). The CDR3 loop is CSSSAQFSGGQGAREQYF. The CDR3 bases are TGTTCCAGCAGCGCCCAGTTTAGTGGGGGACAGGGGGCGCGCGAGCAGTACTTC.

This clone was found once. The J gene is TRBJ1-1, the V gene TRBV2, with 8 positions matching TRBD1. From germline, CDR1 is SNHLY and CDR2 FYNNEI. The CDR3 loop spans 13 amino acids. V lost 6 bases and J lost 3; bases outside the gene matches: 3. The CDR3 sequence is CASRQGEDTEAFF. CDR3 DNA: TGTGCCAGCAGACAGGGGGAAGACACTGAAGCTTTCTTT.

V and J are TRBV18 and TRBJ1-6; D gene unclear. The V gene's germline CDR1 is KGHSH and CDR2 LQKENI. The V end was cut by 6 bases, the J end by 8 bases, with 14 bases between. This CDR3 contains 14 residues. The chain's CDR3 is CASSEGVRDSPLHF. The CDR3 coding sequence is TGTGCCAGCTCGGAGGGAGTTCGGGATTCACCCCTCCACTTT. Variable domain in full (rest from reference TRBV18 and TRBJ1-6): NAGVMQNPRHLVRRRGQEARLRCSPMKGHSHVYWYRQLPEEGLKFMVYLQKENIIDESGMPKERFSAEFPKEGPSILRIQQVVRGDSAAYFCASSEGVRDSPLHFGNGTRLTVT.

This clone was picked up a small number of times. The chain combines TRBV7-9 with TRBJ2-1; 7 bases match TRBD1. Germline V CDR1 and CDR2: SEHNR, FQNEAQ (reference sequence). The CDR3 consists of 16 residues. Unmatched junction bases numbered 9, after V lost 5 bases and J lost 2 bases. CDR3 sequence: CASSLGLGTAYNEQFF. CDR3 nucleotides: TGTGCCAGCAGCCTAGGACTGGGGACAGCCTACAATGAGCAGTTCTTC. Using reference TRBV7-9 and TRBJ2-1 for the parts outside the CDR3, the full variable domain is DTGVSQNPRHKITKRGQNVTFRCDPISEHNRLYWYRQTLGQGPEFLTYFQNEAQLEKSRLLSDRFSAERPKGSFSTLEIQRTEQGDSAMYLCASSLGLGTAYNEQFFGPGTRLTVL.

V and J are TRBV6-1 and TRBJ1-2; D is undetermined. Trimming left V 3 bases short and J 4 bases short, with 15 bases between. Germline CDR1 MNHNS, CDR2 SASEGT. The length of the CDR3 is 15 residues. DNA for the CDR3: TGTGCCAGCAGTGACCTGGGTTCAGGCCTCTATGGCTACACCTTC. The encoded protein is CASSDLGSGLYGYTF.

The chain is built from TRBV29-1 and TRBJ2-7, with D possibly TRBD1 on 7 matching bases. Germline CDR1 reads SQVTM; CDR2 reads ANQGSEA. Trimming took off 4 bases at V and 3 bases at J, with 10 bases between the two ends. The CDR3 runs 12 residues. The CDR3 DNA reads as TGCAGCGTTGGACAGGGAGGCTACGAGCAGTACTTC. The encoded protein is CSVGQGGYEQYF.

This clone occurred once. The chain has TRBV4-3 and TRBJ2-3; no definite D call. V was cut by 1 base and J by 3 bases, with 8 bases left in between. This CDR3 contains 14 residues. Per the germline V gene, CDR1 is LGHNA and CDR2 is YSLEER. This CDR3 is CASSQGPLTDTQYF. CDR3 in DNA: TGCGCCAGCAGCCAAGGGCCCCTGACAGATACGCAGTATTTT.

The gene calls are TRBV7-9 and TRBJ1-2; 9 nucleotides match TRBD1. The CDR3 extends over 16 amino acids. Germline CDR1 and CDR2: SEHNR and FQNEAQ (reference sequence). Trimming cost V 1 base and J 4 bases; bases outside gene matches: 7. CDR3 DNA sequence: TGTGCCAGCAGCTTAGGGACAGGGGACCCTGTCTATGGCTACACCTTC. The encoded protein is CASSLGTGDPVYGYTF.

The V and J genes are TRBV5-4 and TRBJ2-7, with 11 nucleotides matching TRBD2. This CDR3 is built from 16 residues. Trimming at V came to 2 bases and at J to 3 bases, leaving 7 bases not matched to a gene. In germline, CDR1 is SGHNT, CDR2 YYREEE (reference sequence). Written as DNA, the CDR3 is TGTGCCAGCAGCTTTCTAGCGGGAGGAATAGACTACGAGCAGTACTTC. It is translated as CASSFLAGGIDYEQYF.

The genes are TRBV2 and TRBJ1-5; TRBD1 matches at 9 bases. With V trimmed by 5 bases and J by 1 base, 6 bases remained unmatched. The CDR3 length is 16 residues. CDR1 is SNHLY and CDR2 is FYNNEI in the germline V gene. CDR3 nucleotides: TGTGCCAGCAGTCGGGACAGGGTATTGAGCAATCAGCCCCAGCATTTT. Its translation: CASSRDRVLSNQPQHF.

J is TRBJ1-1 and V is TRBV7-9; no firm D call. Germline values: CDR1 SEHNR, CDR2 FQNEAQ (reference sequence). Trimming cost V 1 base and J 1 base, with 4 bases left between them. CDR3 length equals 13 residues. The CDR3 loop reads CASSLGQNTEAFF. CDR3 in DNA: TGTGCCAGCAGCTTAGGACAGAACACTGAAGCTTTCTTT.

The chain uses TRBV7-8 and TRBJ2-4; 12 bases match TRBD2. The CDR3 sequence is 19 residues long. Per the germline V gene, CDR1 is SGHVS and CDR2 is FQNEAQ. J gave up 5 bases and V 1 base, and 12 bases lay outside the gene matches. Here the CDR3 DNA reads TGTGCCAGCAGCTTAGTTCGGCTAGCGGGAGGGCCGAAGGAAAACATTCAGTACTTC. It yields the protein CASSLVRLAGGPKENIQYF.

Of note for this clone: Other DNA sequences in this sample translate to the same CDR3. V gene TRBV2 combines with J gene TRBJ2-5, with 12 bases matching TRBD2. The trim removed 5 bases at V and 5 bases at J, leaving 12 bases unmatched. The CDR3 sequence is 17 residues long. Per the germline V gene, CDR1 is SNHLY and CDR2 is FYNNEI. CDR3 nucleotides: TGTGCCAGCAGTACTCTACTAGCGGGAGGCTTTAGGGAGACCCAGTACTTC. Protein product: CASSTLLAGGFRETQYF.

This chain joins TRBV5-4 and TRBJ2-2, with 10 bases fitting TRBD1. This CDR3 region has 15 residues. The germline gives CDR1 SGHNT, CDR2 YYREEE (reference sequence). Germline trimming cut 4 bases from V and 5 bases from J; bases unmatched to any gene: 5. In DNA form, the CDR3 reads TGTGCCAGCAGCCCCGGGACAGGGGAAACCGGGGAGCTGTTTTTT. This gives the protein CASSPGTGETGELFF.

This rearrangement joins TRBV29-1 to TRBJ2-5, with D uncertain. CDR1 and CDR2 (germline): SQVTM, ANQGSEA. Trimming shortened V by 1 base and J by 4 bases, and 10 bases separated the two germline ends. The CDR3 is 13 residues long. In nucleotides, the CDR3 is TGCAGCGTTGAAGGGCTCGGCGGAGAGACCCAGTACTTC. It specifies CSVEGLGGETQYF.